This TCR beta chain is drawn from a study of blood T cell repertoires in COVID-19. Overall study: Both acute and convalescent COVID-19 samples were obtained from the United States, Italy and Spain. PBMCs, B-cell-depleted T cells, or T cells provided the cDNA or gDNA that made up the material.

Source study methods: Estimated nucleated cell counts came from reference gene primer amplification. The assay was immunoSEQ multiplex PCR, and TCRdb's table has in-frame clones only and misses some. V and J calls plus clone size are reproduced from that table; the DNA served to infer D and trimming. The table records around 230,000 clones, roughly 80% of them present only once. The CDR3 spans 16 residues. Germline loops: CDR1 KGHSH, CDR2 LQKENI. Deletions cut 0 bases from V and 0 bases from J, with 9 bases between. V is TRBV18 and J is TRBJ1-3; weak D call: TRBD1 (5 bases). Sample: peripheral blood. The receptor was isolated from a woman older than 75 with acute or convalescent COVID-19. The CDR3 bases are TGTGCCAGCTCACCACCAGGGGCGTTCTCTGGAAACACCATATATTTT. It codes for CASSPPGAFSGNTIYF.